These 21 T cell receptor beta chains share one sample of origin, sequenced in a study of cytotoxic CD8 clonotypes in ibrutinib-treated CLL. Generated by immunoSEQ multiplex PCR, the TCRdb table keeps only in-frame clones and is missing some. This table has under 300,000 clones, 70% appearing once. The source was PBMCs, collected after 24 months of ibrutinib treatment. The receptors originated from a human donor with chronic lymphocytic leukemia.

The rearrangement uses TRBV2 and TRBJ2-5, with D unresolved. V dropped 1 base and J dropped 7 bases, with 4 bases sitting between them. The CDR3 sequence is 11 residues long. Germline CDR1 is SNHLY and CDR2 is FYNNEI. In DNA, the CDR3 is TGTGCCAGCAGTGAAGGTGGGACCCAGTACTTC. Translated: CASSEGGTQYF.

The CDR3 is CASSDSGVNQPQHF. CDR3 nucleotide sequence: TGTGCCAGCAGTGACTCGGGGGTAAATCAGCCCCAGCATTTT. This sequence joins TRBV25-1 and TRBJ1-5; D perhaps matches TRBD1 (5 bases). The V gene lost 3 bases and the J gene lost 4 bases, with 10 bases spanning the gap. The CDR3 consists of 14 residues. Per the germline V gene, CDR1 is MGHDK and CDR2 is SYGVNS.

The chain links TRBV28 to TRBJ2-3, with D perhaps TRBD1 (6 bases). The germline V and J ends were trimmed by 2 bases and 5 bases, with 14 bases remaining between them. CDR1 and CDR2 from the germline V gene are MDHEN and SYDVKM. This CDR3 contains 15 residues. CDR3 residues: CASSLPTGNLDTQYF. CDR3 DNA sequence: TGTGCCAGCAGTTTACCCACAGGGAACCTAGATACGCAGTATTTT.

This clone was found a few times. The rearrangement joins TRBV5-1 to TRBJ2-1; 7 bases fit TRBD1. The junction had 11 bases not matched to a gene; V was cut back by 1 base and J by 7 bases. The CDR3 has 16 residues. Germline V lookup: CDR1 SGHRS, CDR2 YFSETQ. The CDR3 sequence: CASSLSSQQGRNEQFF. CDR3 nucleotide sequence: TGCGCCAGCAGCTTGTCGTCACAACAGGGGAGAAATGAGCAGTTCTTC.

The CDR3 here is CASSPLAGLGNEQFF. CDR3 coding DNA: TGTGCCAGCTCACCATTGGCAGGGTTGGGGAATGAGCAGTTCTTC. The chain recombines TRBV18 with TRBJ2-1, with D possibly TRBD1 on 5 matching bases. Trimming took 2 bases from V and 7 from J, leaving 15 bases between them. The CDR3 runs to 15 residues. CDR1 and CDR2 (germline): KGHSH, LQKENI.

The genes are TRBV7-9 and TRBJ1-2; TRBD1 aligns across 7 bases. The V segment lost 6 bases and the J segment 6 bases; nucleotides outside the gene matches: 13. The CDR3 sequence is 15 residues long. Germline assignment: CDR1 SEHNR and CDR2 FQNEAQ (reference sequence). This CDR3 reads CASRGGQFNSDGYTF. In nucleotides, the CDR3 is TGTGCCAGCAGGGGGGGACAGTTTAATAGTGATGGCTACACCTTC.

V gene TRBV6-5 combines with J gene TRBJ1-1; tentative D call: TRBD1 (6 bases). The CDR3 runs 14 residues. The ends were cut back, 6 bases at V and 1 base at J, with 12 bases in the middle. Germline V lookup: CDR1 MNHEY, CDR2 SVGAGI. The CDR3 sequence: CASRLGAWNTEAFF. Here the CDR3 DNA reads TGTGCCAGCAGACTGGGGGCCTGGAACACTGAAGCTTTCTTT.

The chain couples TRBV6-5 to TRBJ2-5; 14 nucleotides align to TRBD2. From germline, CDR1 is MNHEY and CDR2 SVGAGI. The length of the CDR3 is 16 residues. The V segment lost 2 bases and the J segment 2 bases; nucleotides outside the gene matches: 1. The CDR3 spells CASSYGLAGGQETQYF. The DNA of the CDR3 is TGTGCCAGCAGTTACGGACTAGCGGGAGGACAAGAGACCCAGTACTTC.

The chain uses TRBV28 and TRBJ2-1; TRBD2 matches 8 bases. The CDR3 contains 15 residues. CDR1 MDHEN and CDR2 SYDVKM come from the germline V gene. The ends lost 3 bases at V and 5 bases at J; junction bases unmatched: 6. CDR3 in amino acids: CASSLGTRWNNEQFF. CDR3 in DNA: TGTGCCAGCAGTTTGGGGACTAGGTGGAACAATGAGCAGTTCTTC.

This clone was seen only once. This chain joins TRBV27 and TRBJ2-7; D unresolved. V was cut by 5 bases and J by 3 bases, with 14 bases left in between. This CDR3 region has 14 residues. Germline CDR1 MNHEY, CDR2 SMNVEV (reference sequence). The CDR3 spells CASSTGPVGYEQYF. The CDR3 coding sequence is TGTGCCAGCAGTACCGGACCCGTGGGCTACGAGCAGTACTTC.

V and J are TRBV30 and TRBJ2-3, with unresolved D. The CDR3 contains 11 residues. Germline CDR1 GTSNPN, CDR2 SVGIG (reference sequence). Trimming stripped 3 bases from V and 2 bases from J, with 3 bases between. The CDR3 region is CAWRFTDTQYF. The CDR3 DNA sequence: TGTGCCTGGAGGTTCACAGATACGCAGTATTTT. Full variable domain (outside the CDR3, taken from reference TRBV30 and TRBJ2-3): SQTIHQWPATLVQPVGSPLSLECTVEGTSNPNLYWYRQAAGRGLQLLFYSVGIGQISSEVPQNLSASRPQDRQFILSSKKLLLSDSGFYLCAWRFTDTQYFGPGTRLTVL.

The V and J genes are TRBV29-1 and TRBJ1-2; D unresolved. Germline V gene data show CDR1 as SQVTM and CDR2 as ANQGSEA. The ends were cut back, 3 bases at V and 2 bases at J, with 10 bases in the middle. This CDR3 spans 13 amino acids. The DNA for the CDR3 is TGCAGCGTTGACTTCTACCGAAACTATGGCTACACCTTC. Its protein is CSVDFYRNYGYTF.

The chain has TRBV2 and TRBJ1-2; tentatively, D is TRBD1 (5 bases). Trimming removed 2 bases from V and 8 bases from J, with 12 bases in between. The CDR3 length is 13 residues. Germline V gene sequence: CDR1 SNHLY, CDR2 FYNNEI. The CDR3 coding sequence is TGTGCCAGCAGTGAAATGGGGCAGTCCGGCTACACCTTC. The encoded protein is CASSEMGQSGYTF.

This chain links TRBV15 with TRBJ2-7; 9 nucleotides agree with TRBD1. CDR1 is LNHNV, CDR2 YYDKDF, per germline (reference sequence). This CDR3 has 15 amino acids. Germline trimming cut 5 bases from V and 7 bases from J; bases unmatched to any gene: 12. CDR3 in DNA: TGTGCCACCAGCTTCGAGACAGGGGGGGTTTTTGAGCAGTACTTC. Amino acid sequence: CATSFETGGVFEQYF.

There are many counts of this clone. The rearrangement links TRBV9 to TRBJ2-1; 8 bases agree with TRBD2. The CDR3 has 15 amino acids. Germline CDR1 is SGDLS and CDR2 is YYNGEE. J was trimmed by 6 bases and V by 2 bases; bases with no gene match: 7. CDR3 sequence: CASSVSGGAGNEQFF. The DNA for the CDR3 is TGTGCCAGCAGCGTCAGCGGGGGTGCGGGCAATGAGCAGTTCTTC.

The chain couples TRBV7-6 to TRBJ1-2; D gene unclear. The germline V gene has CDR1 SGHVS and CDR2 FNYEAQ. The CDR3 has 13 residues. Trimming pared 5 bases from V and 9 bases from J, leaving 16 bases between. Written as DNA, the CDR3 is TGTGCCAGCAGCCTCACCATGGACGTGAGCTACACCTTC. Protein product: CASSLTMDVSYTF.

J is TRBJ2-7 and V is TRBV28; the match to TRBD2 covers 11 bases. The CDR3 is 17 residues long. V dropped 3 bases and J dropped 3; count of bases not matched to a gene: 10. The germline CDR1 and CDR2 sequences are MDHEN and SYDVKM. CDR3 DNA: TGTGCCAGCAGTTTGCCCCTGCTACTAGCGGGAGACTACGAGCAGTACTTC. Translating gives CASSLPLLLAGDYEQYF.

The chain combines TRBV5-1 with TRBJ2-5; tentatively, D is TRBD2 (6 bases). CDR3 length: 17 residues. With 2 bases removed from V and 5 bases from J, the gap between germline ends came to 22 bases. CDR1 SGHRS and CDR2 YFSETQ come from the germline V gene. This chain's CDR3 is CASSLNGLRRGSETQYF. The CDR3 coding sequence is TGCGCCAGCAGCTTAAACGGCCTCCGACGGGGGTCCGAGACCCAGTACTTC. Full variable domain (remainder filled in from reference TRBV5-1 and TRBJ2-5): KAGVTQTPRYLIKTRGQQVTLSCSPISGHRSVSWYQQTPGQGLQFLFEYFSETQRNKGNFPGRFSGRQFSNSRSEMNVSTLELGDSALYLCASSLNGLRRGSETQYFGPGTRLLVL.

V and J are TRBV29-1 and TRBJ1-1; D perhaps matches TRBD1 (5 bases). This CDR3 is 13 amino acids long. The germline V and J ends were trimmed by 5 bases and 5 bases, with 15 bases remaining between them. Germline V lookup: CDR1 SQVTM, CDR2 ANQGSEA. CDR3 region: CSVQGAVRTEAFF. The CDR3 bases are TGCAGCGTTCAAGGGGCAGTAAGGACTGAAGCTTTCTTT.

The rearrangement uses TRBV29-1 and TRBJ2-2; D remains unclear. Trimming took off 4 bases at V and 7 bases at J, with 10 bases between the two ends. In germline, CDR1 is SQVTM, CDR2 ANQGSEA. This CDR3 comprises 12 residues. CDR3 protein: CSVGARFGELFF. CDR3 DNA sequence: TGCAGCGTTGGGGCTCGGTTCGGGGAGCTGTTTTTT.

This clone was detected once. The J gene is TRBJ2-7, the V gene TRBV4-1, with 9 bases matching TRBD2. This CDR3 region has 15 residues. From germline, CDR1 is MGHRA and CDR2 YSYEKL. V trimming: 3 bases; J trimming: 4 bases; junction bases outside the gene matches: 7. The CDR3, as DNA: TGCGCCAGCAGCCAGGAGCTAGCGGGAACTTACGAGCAGTACTTC. Encoded protein: CASSQELAGTYEQYF.